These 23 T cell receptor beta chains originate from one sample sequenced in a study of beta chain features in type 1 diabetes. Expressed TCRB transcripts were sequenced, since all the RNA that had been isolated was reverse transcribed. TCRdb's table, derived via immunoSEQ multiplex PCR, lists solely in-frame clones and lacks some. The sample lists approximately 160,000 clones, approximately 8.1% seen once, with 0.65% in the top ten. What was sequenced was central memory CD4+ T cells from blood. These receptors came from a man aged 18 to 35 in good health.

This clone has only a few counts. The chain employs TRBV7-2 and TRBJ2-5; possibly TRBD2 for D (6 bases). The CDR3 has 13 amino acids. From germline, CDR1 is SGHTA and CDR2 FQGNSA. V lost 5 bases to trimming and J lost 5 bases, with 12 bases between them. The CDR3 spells CASSPSTRETQYF. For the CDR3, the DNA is TGTGCCAGCAGCCCGTCGACTAGGGAGACCCAGTACTTC.

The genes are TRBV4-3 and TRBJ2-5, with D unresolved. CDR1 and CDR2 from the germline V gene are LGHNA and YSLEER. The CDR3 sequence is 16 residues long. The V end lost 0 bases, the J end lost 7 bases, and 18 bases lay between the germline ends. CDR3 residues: CASSQDVGTGRVTQYF. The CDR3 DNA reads TGCGCCAGCAGCCAAGACGTGGGTACGGGTCGGGTGACCCAGTACTTC.

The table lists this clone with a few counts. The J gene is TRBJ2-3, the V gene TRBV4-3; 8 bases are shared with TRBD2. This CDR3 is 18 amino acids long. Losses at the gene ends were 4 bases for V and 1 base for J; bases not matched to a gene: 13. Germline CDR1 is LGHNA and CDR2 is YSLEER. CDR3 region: CASSPLAGRQGGTDTQYF. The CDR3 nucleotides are TGCGCCAGCAGCCCTTTAGCGGGGCGCCAGGGAGGCACAGATACGCAGTATTTT.

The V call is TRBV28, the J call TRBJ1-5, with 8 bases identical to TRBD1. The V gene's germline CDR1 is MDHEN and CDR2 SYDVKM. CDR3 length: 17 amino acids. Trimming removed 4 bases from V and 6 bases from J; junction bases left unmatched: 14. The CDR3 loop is CASSSGTGDRGSQPQHF. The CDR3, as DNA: TGTGCCAGCAGTTCAGGGACAGGAGATAGAGGGAGTCAGCCCCAGCATTTT.

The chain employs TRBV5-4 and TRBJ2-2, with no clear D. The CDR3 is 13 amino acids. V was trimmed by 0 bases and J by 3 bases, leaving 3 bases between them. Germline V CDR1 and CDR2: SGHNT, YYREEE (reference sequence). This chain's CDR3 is CASSLDYTGELFF. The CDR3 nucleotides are TGTGCCAGCAGCTTGGACTACACCGGGGAGCTGTTTTTT.

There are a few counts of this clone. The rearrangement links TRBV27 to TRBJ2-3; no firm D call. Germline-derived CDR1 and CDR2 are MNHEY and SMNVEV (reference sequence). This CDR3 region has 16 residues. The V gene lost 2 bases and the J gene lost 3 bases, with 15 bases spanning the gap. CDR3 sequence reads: CASSLKRGIGTDTQYF. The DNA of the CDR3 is TGTGCCAGCAGTTTAAAGCGCGGTATTGGTACAGATACGCAGTATTTT.

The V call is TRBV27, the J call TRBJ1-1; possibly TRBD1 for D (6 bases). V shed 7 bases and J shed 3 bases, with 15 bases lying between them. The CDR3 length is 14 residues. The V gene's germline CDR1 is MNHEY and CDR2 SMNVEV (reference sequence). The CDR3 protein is CASKKQGVDTEAFF. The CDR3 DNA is TGTGCCAGCAAAAAACAGGGAGTTGACACTGAAGCTTTCTTT.

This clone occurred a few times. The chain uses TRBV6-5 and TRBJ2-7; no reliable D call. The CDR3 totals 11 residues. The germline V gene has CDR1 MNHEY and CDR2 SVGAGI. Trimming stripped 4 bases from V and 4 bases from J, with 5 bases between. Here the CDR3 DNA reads TGTGCCAGCAGTTCAGAATACGAGCAGTACTTC. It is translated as CASSSEYEQYF.

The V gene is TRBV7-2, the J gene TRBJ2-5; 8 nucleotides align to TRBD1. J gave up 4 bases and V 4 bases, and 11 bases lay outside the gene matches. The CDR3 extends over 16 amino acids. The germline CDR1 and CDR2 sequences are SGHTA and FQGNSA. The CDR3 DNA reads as TGTGCCAGCAGCTACCCAGGGGGCGGAGTGGGAGAGACCCAGTACTTC. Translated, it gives CASSYPGGGVGETQYF.

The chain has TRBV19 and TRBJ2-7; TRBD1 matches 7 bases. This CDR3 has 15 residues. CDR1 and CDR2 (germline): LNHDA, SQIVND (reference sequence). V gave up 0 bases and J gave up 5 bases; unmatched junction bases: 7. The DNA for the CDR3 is TGTGCCAGTAGTATAGAATCACAGGGGAGCAACGAGCAGTACTTC. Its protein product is CASSIESQGSNEQYF.

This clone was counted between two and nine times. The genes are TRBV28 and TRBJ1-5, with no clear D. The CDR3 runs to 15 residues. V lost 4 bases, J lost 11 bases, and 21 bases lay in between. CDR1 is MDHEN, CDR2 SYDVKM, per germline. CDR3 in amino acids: CASSSPGRTSGAQHF. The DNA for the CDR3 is TGTGCCAGCAGTTCCCCGGGCAGAACTTCGGGAGCCCAGCATTTT.

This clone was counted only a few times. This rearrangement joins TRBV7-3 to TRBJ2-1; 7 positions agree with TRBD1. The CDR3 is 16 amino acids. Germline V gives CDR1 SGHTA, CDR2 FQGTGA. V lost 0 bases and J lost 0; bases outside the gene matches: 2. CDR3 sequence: CASSLTGGASYNEQFF. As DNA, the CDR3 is TGTGCCAGCAGCTTAACAGGGGGCGCCTCCTACAATGAGCAGTTCTTC.

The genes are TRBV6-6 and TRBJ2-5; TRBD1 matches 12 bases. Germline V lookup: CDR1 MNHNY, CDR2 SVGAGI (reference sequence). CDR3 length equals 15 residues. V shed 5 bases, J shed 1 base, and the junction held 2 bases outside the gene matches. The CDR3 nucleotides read TGTGCCAGCAGTACGGGACAGGGGGCCCAAGAGACCCAGTACTTC. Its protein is CASSTGQGAQETQYF.

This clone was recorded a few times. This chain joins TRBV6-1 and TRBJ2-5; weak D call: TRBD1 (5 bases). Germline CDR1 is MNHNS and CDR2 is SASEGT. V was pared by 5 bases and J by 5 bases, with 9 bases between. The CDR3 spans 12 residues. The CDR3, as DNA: TGTGCCAGCAGTACCGCAGGGGAGACCCAGTACTTC. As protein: CASSTAGETQYF.

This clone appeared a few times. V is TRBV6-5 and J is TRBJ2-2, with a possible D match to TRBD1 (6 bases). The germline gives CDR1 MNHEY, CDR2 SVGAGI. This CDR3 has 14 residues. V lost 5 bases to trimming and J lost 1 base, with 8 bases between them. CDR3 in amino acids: CASSPDRNTGELFF. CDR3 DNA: TGTGCCAGCAGTCCGGACAGGAACACCGGGGAGCTGTTTTTT.

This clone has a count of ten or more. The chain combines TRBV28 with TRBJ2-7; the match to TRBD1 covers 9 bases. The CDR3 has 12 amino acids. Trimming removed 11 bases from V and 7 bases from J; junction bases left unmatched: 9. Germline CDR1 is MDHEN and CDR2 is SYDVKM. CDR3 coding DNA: TGTGCCTTATCGACAGGGGGTCGGGAGCAGTACTTC. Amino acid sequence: CALSTGGREQYF.

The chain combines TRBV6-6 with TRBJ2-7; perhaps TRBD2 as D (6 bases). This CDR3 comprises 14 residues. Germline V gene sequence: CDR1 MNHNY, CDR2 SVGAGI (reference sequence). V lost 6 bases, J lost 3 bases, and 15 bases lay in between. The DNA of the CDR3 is TGTGCCAGCAGCCTTAGCGGCCTAGACTACGAGCAGTACTTC. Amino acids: CASSLSGLDYEQYF.

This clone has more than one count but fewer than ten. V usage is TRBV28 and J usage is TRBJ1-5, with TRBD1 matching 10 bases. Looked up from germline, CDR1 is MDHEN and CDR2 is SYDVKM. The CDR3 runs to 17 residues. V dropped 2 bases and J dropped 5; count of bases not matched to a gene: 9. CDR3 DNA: TGTGCCAGCAGTTTAGCAGGGACAGGGGCTCTTTATCAGCCCCAGCATTTT. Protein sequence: CASSLAGTGALYQPQHF.

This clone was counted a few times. The chain's CDR3 is CASSFGTSGALKNIQYF. The CDR3 DNA reads as TGTGCCAGCAGCTTTGGGACTAGCGGAGCCCTTAAAAACATTCAGTACTTC. The V and J genes are TRBV11-1 and TRBJ2-4; 11 nucleotides align to TRBD2. CDR1 is SGHAT, CDR2 FQDESV, per germline (reference sequence). V dropped 3 bases and J dropped 4; count of bases not matched to a gene: 8. The CDR3 covers 17 residues.

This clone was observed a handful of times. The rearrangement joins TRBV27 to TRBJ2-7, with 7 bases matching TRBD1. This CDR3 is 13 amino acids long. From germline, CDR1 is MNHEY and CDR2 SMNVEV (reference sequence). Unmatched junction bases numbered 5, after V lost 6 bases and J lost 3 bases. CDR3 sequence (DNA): TGTGCCAGCAGCAAGACAGGGAACTACGAGCAGTACTTC. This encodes CASSKTGNYEQYF.

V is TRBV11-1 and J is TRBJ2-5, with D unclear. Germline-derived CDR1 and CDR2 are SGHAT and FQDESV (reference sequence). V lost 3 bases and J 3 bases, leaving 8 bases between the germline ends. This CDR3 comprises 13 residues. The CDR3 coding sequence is TGTGCCAGCAGCTTGAGCGCAGAAGAGACCCAGTACTTC. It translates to CASSLSAEETQYF.

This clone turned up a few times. Here the CDR3 DNA reads TGTGCCAGCAGCCTCCGGGGAGAGCAGTACTTC. Its protein product is CASSLRGEQYF. This chain connects TRBV11-1 to TRBJ2-7; a weak D match, TRBD2 (5 bases). Germline assignment: CDR1 SGHAT and CDR2 FQDESV (reference sequence). The V and J ends lost 5 bases and 7 bases respectively, with 9 bases between them. The CDR3 is made up of 11 amino acids.

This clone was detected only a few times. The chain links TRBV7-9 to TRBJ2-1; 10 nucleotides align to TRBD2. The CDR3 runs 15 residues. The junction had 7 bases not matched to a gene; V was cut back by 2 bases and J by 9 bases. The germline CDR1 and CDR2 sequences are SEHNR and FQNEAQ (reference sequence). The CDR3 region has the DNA TGTGCCAGCAGCTTAAACCTAGCGGGAGAAGGTGAGCAGTTCTTC. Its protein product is CASSLNLAGEGEQFF.